What follows is one T cell receptor beta chain and its context. The antigen is undetermined. The data belong to a study of T cell responses to AZD1222 COVID-19 vaccine. Study findings and constraints: Donors were mostly white British, more females; clonal diversity possibly underestimated. All repertoire sampling was performed exclusively after the peak T cell response.

Germline V gene lookup returns CDR1 LNHDA and CDR2 SQIVND (reference sequence). The V and J ends lost 2 bases and 8 bases respectively, with 18 bases between them. The CDR3 is made up of 15 amino acids. The table came from immunoSEQ multiplex PCR; TCRdb's copy has only in-frame clones and leaves some out. The repertoire holds 100,000 to 150,000 clones, with more than 65% as singletons. This chain links TRBV19 with TRBJ1-2; D gene ambiguous. This receptor was taken from an adult who received the AZD1222 COVID-19 vaccine. The starting material was peripheral blood, obtained 28 days after the second AZD1222 dose. The CDR3 sequence is CASSIMGVGVKGYTF. CDR3 DNA: TGTGCCAGTAGTATAATGGGCGTGGGAGTGAAAGGCTACACCTTC. Filled out from reference TRBV19 and TRBJ1-2, the complete variable domain reads DGGITQSPKYLFRKEGQNVTLSCEQNLNHDAMYWYRQDPGQGLRLIYYSQIVNDFQKGDIAEGYSVSREKKESFPLTVTSAQKNPTAFYLCASSIMGVGVKGYTFGSGTRLTVV.